The T cell receptor (beta chain) under discussion was sequenced for a study of identical twins. Trimming cost V 0 bases and J 5 bases, with 11 bases left between them. The CDR3 consists of 15 residues. Germline CDR1 reads ENHRY; CDR2 reads SYGVKD. Template switching introduced a universal primer site, and the cDNA bore unique molecular identifiers. TCRdb recomputed calls from the 5' RACE reads with MiXCR, one row per CDR3 protein. The sample lists 500,000 to 650,000 distinct CDR3 sequences, about 7.1% occurring once. General observations from the study: Researchers reported excess low generation probability among twin-shared out-of-frame alpha sequences. Its conclusions, products of cross-sectional statistical analysis, did not come from following the same donors. Modeled out-of-frame TCR alpha sharing in monozygotic twins fell below observed levels.

In regard to this clonotype: Its antigen is currently unknown.

In addition, the sample was reused for a study of yellow fever vaccine responses in identical twins.

The sample consisted of PBMCs. The origin of this receptor is a woman between 18 and 29 years old in good health. The gene calls are TRBV10-3 and TRBJ2-1, with a tentative D call TRBD1 (5 bases). The CDR3 DNA sequence: TGTGCCATCAGTGAGTCTGGGGCCGGAAACAATGAGCAGTTCTTC. Encoded protein: CAISESGAGNNEQFF.